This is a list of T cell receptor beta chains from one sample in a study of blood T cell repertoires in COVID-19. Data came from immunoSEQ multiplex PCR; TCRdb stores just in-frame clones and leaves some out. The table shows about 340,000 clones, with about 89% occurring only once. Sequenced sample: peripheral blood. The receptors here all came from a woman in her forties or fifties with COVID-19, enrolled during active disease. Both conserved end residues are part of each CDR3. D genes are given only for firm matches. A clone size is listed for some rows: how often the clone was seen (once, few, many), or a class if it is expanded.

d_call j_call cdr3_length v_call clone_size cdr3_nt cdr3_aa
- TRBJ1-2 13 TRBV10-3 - TGTGCCATCAGTGAGTCCGGCGGCTATGGCTACACCTTC CAISESGGYGYTF
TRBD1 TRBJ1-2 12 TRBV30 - TGTGCCTCTCTGACAGGGGGCCATGGCTACACCTTC CASLTGGHGYTF
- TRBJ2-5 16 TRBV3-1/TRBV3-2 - TGTGCCAGCAGCAGGGGCGGAGGGGGCGCCCAAGAGACCCAGTACTTC CASSRGGGGAQETQYF
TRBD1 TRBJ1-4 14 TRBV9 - TGTGCCAGCAGCGTCCGGACAGGGGATGAAAAACTGTTTTTT CASSVRTGDEKLFF
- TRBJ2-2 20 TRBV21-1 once TGTGCCAGCAGCAAACCATTCCCCCTCCACAGGGGGGTTTCGATCGGGGAGCTGTTTTTT CASSKPFPLHRGVSIGELFF
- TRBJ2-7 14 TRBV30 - TGTGCCTGGAGTTTCGCTAGCGTGTCCTACGAGCAGTACTTC CAWSFASVSYEQYF
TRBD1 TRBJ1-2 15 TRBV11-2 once TGTGCCAGCAGCGCCCGGACAGGGCGCCTTGGAGGCTACACCTTC CASSARTGRLGGYTF
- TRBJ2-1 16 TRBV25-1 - TGTGCCAGCAGCCCCCTGCGGGGAGTCCTGTACAATGAGCAGTTCTTC CASSPLRGVLYNEQFF
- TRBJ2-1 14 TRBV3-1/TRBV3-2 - TGTGCCAGCAGCGAATGGGACTTTTACAATGAGCAGTTCTTC CASSEWDFYNEQFF
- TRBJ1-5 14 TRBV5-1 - TGCGCCAGCAGCTTGGATACAGGGTATCAGCCCCAGCATTTT CASSLDTGYQPQHF
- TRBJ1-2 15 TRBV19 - TGTGCCAGTAAAGTGGACAGTCTAAAACCCTATGGCTACACCTTC CASKVDSLKPYGYTF
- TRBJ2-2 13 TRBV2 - TGTGCCAGCAAGGGGGATGGCACCGGGGAGCTGTTTTTT CASKGDGTGELFF
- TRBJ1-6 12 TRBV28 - TGTGCCAGCCACCGGAGCTATTCACCCCTCCACTTT CASHRSYSPLHF
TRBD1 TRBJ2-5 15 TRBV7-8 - TGTGCCAGCAGCTGGCGGGACAGGGTAACAGAGACCCAGTACTTC CASSWRDRVTETQYF
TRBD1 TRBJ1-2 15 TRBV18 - TGTGCCAGCTCACCTCAAGGACAGGGCGGCGTGGGCTACACCTTC CASSPQGQGGVGYTF
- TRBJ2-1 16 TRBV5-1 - TGCGCCAGCAGCTTCCGGGACTTCAGCTCCTACAATGAGCAGTTCTTC CASSFRDFSSYNEQFF
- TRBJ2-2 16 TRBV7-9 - TGTGCCAGCAGCTTAAAGACAGGCTGGAACACCGGGGAGCTGTTTTTT CASSLKTGWNTGELFF
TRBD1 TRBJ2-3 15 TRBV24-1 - TGTGCCACCAGTGACCCGGACAGGGAGCAAGATACGCAGTATTTT CATSDPDREQDTQYF
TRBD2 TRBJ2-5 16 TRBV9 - TGTGCCAGCAGCGTAGTTAGCGGGAGGGGCCAAGAGACCCAGTACTTC CASSVVSGRGQETQYF
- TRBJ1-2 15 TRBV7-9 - TGTGCCAGCAGCCTGCAGGGGATGCCGATATATGGCTACACCTTC CASSLQGMPIYGYTF
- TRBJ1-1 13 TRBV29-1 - TGCAGCGCTAAGTTTAGTTTGGACACTGAAGCTTTCTTT CSAKFSLDTEAFF
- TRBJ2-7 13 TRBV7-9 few TGTGCCAGCAGCTTAGGACAGAACTACGAGCAGTACTTC CASSLGQNYEQYF
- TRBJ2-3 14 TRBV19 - TGTGCCAGCACCAAACAGGGTTTGACAGATACGCAGTATTTT CASTKQGLTDTQYF
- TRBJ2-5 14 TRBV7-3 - TGTGCCAGCAGCTTAGCGGGGAGTTTGGAGACCCAGTACTTC CASSLAGSLETQYF
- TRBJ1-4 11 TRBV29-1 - TGCAGCGTTGTGTCTGGAGTAGGCCTTTTTTTT CSVVSGVGLFF
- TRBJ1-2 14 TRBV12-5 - TGTGCTAGTGGTTTGGGGGGCGCCGGCTATGGCTACACCTTC CASGLGGAGYGYTF
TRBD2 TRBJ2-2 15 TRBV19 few TGTGCCAGTAGAGAGCGGGAGGGACGAGCCGGGGAGCTGTTTTTT CASREREGRAGELFF
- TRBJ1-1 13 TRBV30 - TGTGCCTGGCAGGGTATGGGGAACACTGAAGCTTTCTTT CAWQGMGNTEAFF
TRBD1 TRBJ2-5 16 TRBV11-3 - TGTGCCAGCAGCTTAGGCCGGACAGGGAAGGGGGAGACCCAGTACTTC CASSLGRTGKGETQYF
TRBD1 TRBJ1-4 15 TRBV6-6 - TGTGCCAGCAGGCCCCGCTTCACAGGGGGGGAAAAACTGTTTTTT CASRPRFTGGEKLFF
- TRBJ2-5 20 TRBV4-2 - TGTGCCAGCAGCCAAGGGGGGGGGACAGGCACCCTAACTGAACAAGAGACCCAGTACTTC CASSQGGGTGTLTEQETQYF
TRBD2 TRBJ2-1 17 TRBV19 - TGTGCCAGTAGTACCGGGACTAGCTCCAGCTCCTACAATGAGCAGTTCTTC CASSTGTSSSSYNEQFF
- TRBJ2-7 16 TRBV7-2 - TGTGCCAGCAGCTTTAGAAAAGGGGACAGCGGGTACGAGCAGTACTTC CASSFRKGDSGYEQYF
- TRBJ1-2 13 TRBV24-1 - TGTGCCACCAGTTCCGCCAGGGACTATGGCTACACCTTC CATSSARDYGYTF
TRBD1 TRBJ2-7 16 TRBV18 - TGTGCCAGCTCCCGGGCAACAGGGGACCTTCCCTACGAGCAGTACTTC CASSRATGDLPYEQYF
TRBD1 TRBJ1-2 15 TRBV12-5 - TGTGCTAGTGGTTTAGGGACAGGACCCAACTATGGCTACACCTTC CASGLGTGPNYGYTF
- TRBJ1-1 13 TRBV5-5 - TGTGCCAGCAGCTTGACAGGGCCCACTGAAGCTTTCTTT CASSLTGPTEAFF
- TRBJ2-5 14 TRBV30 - TGTGCCTGGAGTGTGACCTCAGGGAGGGAGACCCAGTACTTC CAWSVTSGRETQYF
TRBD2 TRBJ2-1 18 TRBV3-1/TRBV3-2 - TGTGCCAGCAGCCACGATCTTTTCACTAGCGGCCATAGCAATGAGCAGTTCTTC CASSHDLFTSGHSNEQFF
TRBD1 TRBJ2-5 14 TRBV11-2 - TGTGCCAGCAGCTTAGTACAGGGGGTAGAGACCCAGTACTTC CASSLVQGVETQYF
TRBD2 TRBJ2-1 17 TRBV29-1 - TGCAGCGTACCCGGACTAGCGGGAGGGCCGGGCGGCAATGAGCAGTTCTTC CSVPGLAGGPGGNEQFF
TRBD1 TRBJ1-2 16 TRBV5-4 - TGTGCCAGCAGCTCGGGGGCGGGACAGGGTATCTATGGCTACACCTTC CASSSGAGQGIYGYTF
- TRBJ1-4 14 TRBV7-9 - TGTGCCAGCAGCTCTGGCAGGGAACATGAAAAACTGTTTTTT CASSSGREHEKLFF
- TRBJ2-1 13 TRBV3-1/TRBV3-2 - TGTGCCAGCAGCCTCACTAGACTCACTGAGCAGTTCTTC CASSLTRLTEQFF
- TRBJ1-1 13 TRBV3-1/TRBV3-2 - TGTGCCAGCAGCCCCCGGTTAGCCACTGAAGCTTTCTTT CASSPRLATEAFF
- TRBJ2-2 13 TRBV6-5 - TGTGCCAGCAGAGAGACGAACACCGGGGAGCTGTTTTTT CASRETNTGELFF
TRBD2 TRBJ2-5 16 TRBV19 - TGTGCCAGTAGTATAGATACTAGCGGAGAGATAGAGACCCAGTACTTC CASSIDTSGEIETQYF